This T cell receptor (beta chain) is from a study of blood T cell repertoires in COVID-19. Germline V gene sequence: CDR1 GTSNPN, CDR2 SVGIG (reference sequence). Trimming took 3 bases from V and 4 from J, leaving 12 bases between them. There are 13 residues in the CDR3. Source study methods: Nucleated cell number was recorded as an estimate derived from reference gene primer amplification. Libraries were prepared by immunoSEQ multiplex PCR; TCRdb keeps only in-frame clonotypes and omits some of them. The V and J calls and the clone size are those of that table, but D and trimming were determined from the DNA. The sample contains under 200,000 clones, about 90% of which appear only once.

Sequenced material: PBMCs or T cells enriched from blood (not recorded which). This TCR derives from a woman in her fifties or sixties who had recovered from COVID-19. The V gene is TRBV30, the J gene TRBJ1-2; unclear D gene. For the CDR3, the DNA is TGTGCCTGGAGGTCGGACGGAGGCTATGGCTACACCTTC. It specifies CAWRSDGGYGYTF. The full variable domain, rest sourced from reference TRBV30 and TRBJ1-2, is SQTIHQWPATLVQPVGSPLSLECTVEGTSNPNLYWYRQAAGRGLQLLFYSVGIGQISSEVPQNLSASRPQDRQFILSSKKLLLSDSGFYLCAWRSDGGYGYTFGSGTRLTVV.